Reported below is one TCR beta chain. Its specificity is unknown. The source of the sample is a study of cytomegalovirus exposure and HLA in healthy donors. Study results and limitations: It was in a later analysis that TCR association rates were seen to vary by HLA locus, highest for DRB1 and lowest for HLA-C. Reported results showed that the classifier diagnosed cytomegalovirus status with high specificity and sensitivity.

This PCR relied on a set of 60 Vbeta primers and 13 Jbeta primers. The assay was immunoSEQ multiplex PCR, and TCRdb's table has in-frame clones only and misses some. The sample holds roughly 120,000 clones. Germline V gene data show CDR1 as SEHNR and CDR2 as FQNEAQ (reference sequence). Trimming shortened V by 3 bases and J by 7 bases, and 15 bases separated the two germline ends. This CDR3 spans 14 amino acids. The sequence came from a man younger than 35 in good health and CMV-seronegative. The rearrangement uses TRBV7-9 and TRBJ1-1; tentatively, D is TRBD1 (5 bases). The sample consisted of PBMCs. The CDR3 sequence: CASSLPGPAREAFF. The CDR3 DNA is TGTGCCAGCAGCTTGCCAGGGCCAGCGCGTGAAGCTTTCTTT.